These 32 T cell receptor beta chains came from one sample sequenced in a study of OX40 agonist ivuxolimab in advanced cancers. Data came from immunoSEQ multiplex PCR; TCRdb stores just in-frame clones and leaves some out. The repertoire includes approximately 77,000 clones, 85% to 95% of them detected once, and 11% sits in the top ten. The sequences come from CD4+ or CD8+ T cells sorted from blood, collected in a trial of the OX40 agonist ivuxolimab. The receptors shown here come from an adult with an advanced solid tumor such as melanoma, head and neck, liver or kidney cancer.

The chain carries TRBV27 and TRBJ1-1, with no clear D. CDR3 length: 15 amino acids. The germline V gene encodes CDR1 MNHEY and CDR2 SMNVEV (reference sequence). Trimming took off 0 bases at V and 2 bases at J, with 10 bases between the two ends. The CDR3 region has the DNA TGTGCCAGCAGTTTATCGAATTTGGGTAACACTGAAGCTTTCTTT. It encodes CASSLSNLGNTEAFF.

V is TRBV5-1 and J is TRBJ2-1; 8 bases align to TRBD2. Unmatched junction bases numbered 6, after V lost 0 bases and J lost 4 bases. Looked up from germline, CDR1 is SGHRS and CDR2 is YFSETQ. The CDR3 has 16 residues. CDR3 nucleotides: TGCGCCAGCAGCTTGGATGTTAGCGGGGTATACAATGAGCAGTTCTTC. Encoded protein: CASSLDVSGVYNEQFF.

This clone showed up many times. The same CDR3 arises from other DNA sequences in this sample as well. The CDR3 DNA reads TGTGCCAGCAGTTTATCGGGGTCCAATGAGCAGTTCTTC. Its translation is CASSLSGSNEQFF. The chain is built from TRBV27 and TRBJ2-1; no firm D call. This CDR3 region has 13 residues. CDR1 is MNHEY, CDR2 SMNVEV, per germline (reference sequence). Trimming shortened V by 0 bases and J by 6 bases, and 6 bases separated the two germline ends.

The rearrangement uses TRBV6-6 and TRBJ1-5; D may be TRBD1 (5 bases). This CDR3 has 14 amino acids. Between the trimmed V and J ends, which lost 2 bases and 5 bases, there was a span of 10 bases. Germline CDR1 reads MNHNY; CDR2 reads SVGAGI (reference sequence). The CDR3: CASSYPGAHQPQHF. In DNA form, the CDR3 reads TGTGCCAGCAGTTACCCTGGGGCTCATCAGCCCCAGCATTTT.

The chain's CDR3 is CASGELTYEQYF. The CDR3 coding sequence is TGTGCTAGTGGGGAACTTACCTACGAGCAGTACTTC. The V call is TRBV12-5, the J call TRBJ2-7, with D unclear. This CDR3 has 12 amino acids. The V end lost 6 bases, the J end lost 2 bases, and 8 bases lay between the germline ends. Germline lookup yields CDR1 LGHNT and CDR2 FRNRAP.

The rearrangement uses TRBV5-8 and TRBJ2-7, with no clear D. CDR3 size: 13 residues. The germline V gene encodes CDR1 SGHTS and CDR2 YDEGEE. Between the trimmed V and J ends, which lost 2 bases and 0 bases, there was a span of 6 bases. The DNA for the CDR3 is TGTGCCAGCAGCTTCGGAAGCTCCTACGAGCAGTACTTC. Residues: CASSFGSSYEQYF.

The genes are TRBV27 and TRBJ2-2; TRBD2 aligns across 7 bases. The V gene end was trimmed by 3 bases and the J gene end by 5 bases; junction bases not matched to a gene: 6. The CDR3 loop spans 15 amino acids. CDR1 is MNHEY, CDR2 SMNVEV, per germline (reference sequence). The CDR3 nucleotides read TGTGCCAGCAGTTTTTGGGCGGGGGAAACCGGGGAGCTGTTTTTT. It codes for CASSFWAGETGELFF.

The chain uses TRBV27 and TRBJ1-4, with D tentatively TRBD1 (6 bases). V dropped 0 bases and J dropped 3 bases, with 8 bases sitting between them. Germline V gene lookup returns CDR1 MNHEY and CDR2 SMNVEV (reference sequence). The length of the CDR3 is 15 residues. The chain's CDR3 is CASSLSTGSNEKLFF. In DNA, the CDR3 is TGTGCCAGCAGTTTATCGACAGGTTCTAATGAAAAACTGTTTTTT. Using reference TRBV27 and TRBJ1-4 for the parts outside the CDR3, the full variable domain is EAQVTQNPRYLITVTGKKLTVTCSQNMNHEYMSWYRQDPGLGLRQIYYSMNVEVTDKGDVPEGYKVSRKEKRNFPLILESPSPNQTSLYFCASSLSTGSNEKLFFGSGTQLSVL.

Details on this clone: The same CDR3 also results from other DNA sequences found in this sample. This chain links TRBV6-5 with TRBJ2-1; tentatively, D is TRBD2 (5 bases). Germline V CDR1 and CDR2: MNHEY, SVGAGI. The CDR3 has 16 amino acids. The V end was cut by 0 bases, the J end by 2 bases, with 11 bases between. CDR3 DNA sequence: TGTGCCAGCAGTTACTCCGTCGGGGAGACCTACAATGAGCAGTTCTTC. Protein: CASSYSVGETYNEQFF.

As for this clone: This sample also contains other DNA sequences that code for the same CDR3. Written as DNA, the CDR3 is TGTGCCAGCAGTTACTCGGACAGGGGATACGAGCAGTACTTC. Translation gives CASSYSDRGYEQYF. The rearrangement joins TRBV6-5 to TRBJ2-7; 9 nucleotides line up with TRBD1. J was trimmed by 4 bases and V by 0 bases; bases with no gene match: 1. CDR3 length: 14 residues. Germline V gene data show CDR1 as MNHEY and CDR2 as SVGAGI.

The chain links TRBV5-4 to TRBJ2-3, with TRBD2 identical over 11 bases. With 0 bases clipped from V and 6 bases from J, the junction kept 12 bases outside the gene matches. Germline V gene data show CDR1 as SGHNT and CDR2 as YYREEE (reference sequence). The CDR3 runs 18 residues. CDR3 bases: TGTGCCAGCAGCTTGGCGACTAGCGGGGCGTTAAGAACGGATACGCAGTATTTT. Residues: CASSLATSGALRTDTQYF.

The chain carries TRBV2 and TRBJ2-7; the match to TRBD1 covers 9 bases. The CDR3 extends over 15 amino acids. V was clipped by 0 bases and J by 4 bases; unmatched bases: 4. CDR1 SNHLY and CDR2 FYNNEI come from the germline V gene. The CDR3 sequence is CASSEALGTGYEQYF. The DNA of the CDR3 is TGTGCCAGCAGTGAAGCGCTAGGGACAGGGTACGAGCAGTACTTC.

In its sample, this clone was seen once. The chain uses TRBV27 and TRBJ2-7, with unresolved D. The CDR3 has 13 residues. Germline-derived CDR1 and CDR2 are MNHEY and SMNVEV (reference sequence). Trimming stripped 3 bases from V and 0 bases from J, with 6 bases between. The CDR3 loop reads CASSFLSSYEQYF. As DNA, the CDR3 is TGTGCCAGCAGTTTCCTTAGCTCCTACGAGCAGTACTTC.

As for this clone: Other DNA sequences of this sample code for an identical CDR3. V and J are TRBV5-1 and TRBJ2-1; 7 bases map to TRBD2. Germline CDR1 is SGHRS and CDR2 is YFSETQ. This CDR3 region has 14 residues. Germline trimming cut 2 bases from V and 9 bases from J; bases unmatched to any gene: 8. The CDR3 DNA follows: TGCGCCAGCAGCTTCCTAGCGGCTGGCGGTGAGCAGTTCTTC. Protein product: CASSFLAAGGEQFF.

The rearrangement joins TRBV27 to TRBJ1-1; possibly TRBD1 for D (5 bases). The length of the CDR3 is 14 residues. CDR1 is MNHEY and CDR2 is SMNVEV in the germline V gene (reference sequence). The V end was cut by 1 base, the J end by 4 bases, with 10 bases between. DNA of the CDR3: TGTGCCAGCAGTTTATGGGGCACTACCACTGAAGCTTTCTTT. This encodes CASSLWGTTTEAFF.

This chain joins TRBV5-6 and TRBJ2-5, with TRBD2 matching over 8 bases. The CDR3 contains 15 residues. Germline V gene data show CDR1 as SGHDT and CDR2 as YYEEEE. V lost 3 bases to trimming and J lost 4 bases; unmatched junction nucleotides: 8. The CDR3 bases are TGTGCCAGCAGCTCGAATATACTAGCGGCAGAGACCCAGTACTTC. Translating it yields CASSSNILAAETQYF. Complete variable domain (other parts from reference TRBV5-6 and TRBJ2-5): DAGVTQSPTHLIKTRGQQVTLRCSPKSGHDTVSWYQQALGQGPQFIFQYYEEEERQRGNFPDRFSGHQFPNYSSELNVNALLLGDSALYLCASSSNILAAETQYFGPGTRLLVL.

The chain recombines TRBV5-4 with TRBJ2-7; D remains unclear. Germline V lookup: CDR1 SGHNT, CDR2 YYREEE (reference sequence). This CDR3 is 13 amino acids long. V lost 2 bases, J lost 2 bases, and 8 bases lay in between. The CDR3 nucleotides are TGTGCCAGCAGCTTTGCTACAGCCTACGAGCAGTACTTC. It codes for CASSFATAYEQYF.

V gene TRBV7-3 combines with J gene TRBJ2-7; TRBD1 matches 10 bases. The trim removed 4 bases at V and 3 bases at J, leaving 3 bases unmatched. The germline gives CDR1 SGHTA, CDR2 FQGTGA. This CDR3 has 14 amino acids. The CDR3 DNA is TGTGCCAGCAGCTGGACAGGGGGGTTCTACGAGCAGTACTTC. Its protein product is CASSWTGGFYEQYF.

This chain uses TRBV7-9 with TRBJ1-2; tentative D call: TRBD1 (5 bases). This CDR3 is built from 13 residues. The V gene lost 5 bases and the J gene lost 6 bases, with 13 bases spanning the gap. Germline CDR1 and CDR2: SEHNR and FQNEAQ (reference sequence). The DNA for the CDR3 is TGTGCCAGCAGCCTTCCGGGACCTCATGGCTACACCTTC. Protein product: CASSLPGPHGYTF.

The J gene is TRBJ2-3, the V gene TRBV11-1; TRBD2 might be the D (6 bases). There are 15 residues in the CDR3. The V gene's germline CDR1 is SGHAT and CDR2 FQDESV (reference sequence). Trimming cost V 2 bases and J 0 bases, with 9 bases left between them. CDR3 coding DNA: TGTGCCAGCAGCTTAAGGCGGGGTAGCACAGATACGCAGTATTTT. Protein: CASSLRRGSTDTQYF.

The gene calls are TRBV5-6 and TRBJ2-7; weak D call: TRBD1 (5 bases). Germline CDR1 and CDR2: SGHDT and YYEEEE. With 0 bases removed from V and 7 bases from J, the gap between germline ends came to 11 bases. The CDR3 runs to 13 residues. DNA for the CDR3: TGTGCCAGCAGCTTGGCTAGGGGTAGGGAGCAGTACTTC. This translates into CASSLARGREQYF. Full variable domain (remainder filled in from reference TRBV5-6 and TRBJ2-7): DAGVTQSPTHLIKTRGQQVTLRCSPKSGHDTVSWYQQALGQGPQFIFQYYEEEERQRGNFPDRFSGHQFPNYSSELNVNALLLGDSALYLCASSLARGREQYFGPGTRLTVT.

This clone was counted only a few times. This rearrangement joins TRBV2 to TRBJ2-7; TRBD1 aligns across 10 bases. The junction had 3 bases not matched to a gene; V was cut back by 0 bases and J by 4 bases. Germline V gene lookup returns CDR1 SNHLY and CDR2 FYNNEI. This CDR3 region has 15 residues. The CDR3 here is CASSEARGQGYEQYF. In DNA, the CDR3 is TGTGCCAGCAGTGAAGCGAGGGGACAGGGGTACGAGCAGTACTTC.

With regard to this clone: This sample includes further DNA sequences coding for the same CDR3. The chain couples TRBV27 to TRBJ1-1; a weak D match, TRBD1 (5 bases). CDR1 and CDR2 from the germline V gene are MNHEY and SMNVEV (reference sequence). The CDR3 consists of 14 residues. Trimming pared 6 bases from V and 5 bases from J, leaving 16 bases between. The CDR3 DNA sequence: TGTGCCAGCAGCCTCGGGGGGGAAAATACTGAAGCTTTCTTT. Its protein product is CASSLGGENTEAFF.

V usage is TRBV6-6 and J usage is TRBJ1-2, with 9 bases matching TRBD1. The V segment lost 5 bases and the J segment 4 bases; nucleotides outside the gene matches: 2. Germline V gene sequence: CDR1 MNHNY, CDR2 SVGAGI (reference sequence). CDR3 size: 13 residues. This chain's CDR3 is CASSDRGGYGYTF. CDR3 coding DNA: TGTGCCAGCAGTGACAGGGGGGGCTATGGCTACACCTTC.

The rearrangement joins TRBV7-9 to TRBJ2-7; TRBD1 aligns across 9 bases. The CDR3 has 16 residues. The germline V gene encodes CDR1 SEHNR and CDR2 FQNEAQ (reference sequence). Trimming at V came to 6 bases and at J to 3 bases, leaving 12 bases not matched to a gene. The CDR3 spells CASRIQGAAGNYEQYF. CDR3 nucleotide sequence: TGTGCCAGCAGGATACAGGGGGCCGCGGGGAACTACGAGCAGTACTTC.

CDR3 sequence (DNA): TGTGCCAGCAGCCCCAGTGGGGGGCGCAAAGGGGAGCTGTTTTTT. Protein: CASSPSGGRKGELFF. The chain recombines TRBV7-7 with TRBJ2-2; D tentatively reads TRBD1 or TRBD2 (6 bases each). This CDR3 is built from 15 residues. Germline V CDR1 and CDR2: SSHAT, FNYEAQ (reference sequence). V was shortened by 5 bases and J by 8 bases, with 18 bases between the two germline ends.

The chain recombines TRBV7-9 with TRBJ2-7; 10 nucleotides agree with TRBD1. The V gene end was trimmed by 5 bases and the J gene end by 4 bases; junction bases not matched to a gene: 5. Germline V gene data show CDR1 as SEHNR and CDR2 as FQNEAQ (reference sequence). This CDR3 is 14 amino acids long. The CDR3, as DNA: TGTGCCAGCAGCCACCGGGACAGGGGTTACGAGCAGTACTTC. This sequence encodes CASSHRDRGYEQYF.

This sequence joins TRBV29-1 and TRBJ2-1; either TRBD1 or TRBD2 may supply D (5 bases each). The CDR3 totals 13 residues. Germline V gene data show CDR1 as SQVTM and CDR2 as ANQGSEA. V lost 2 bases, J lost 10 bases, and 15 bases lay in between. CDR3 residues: CSVERDAGVEQFF. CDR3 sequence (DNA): TGCAGCGTTGAAAGGGACGCCGGAGTCGAGCAGTTCTTC.

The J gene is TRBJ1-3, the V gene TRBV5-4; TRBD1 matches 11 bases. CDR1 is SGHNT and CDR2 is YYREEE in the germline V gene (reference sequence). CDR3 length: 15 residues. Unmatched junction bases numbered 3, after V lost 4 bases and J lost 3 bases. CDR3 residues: CASSPGTGGGNTIYF. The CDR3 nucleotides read TGTGCCAGCAGCCCGGGGACAGGGGGTGGAAACACCATATATTTT.

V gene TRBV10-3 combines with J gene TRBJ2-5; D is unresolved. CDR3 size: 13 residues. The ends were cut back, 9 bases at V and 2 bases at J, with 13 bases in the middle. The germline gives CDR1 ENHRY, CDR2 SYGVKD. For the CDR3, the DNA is TGTGCCATGGCGGAAGGGTATCAAGAGACCCAGTACTTC. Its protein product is CAMAEGYQETQYF.

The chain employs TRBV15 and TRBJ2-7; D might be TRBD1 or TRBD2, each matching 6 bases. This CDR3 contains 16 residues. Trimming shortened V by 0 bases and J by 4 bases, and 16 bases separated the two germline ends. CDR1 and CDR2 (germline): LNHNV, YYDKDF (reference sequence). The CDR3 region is CATSRDRATGAYEQYF. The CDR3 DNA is TGTGCCACCAGCAGAGATCGTGCGACGGGGGCTTACGAGCAGTACTTC.

DNA for the CDR3: TGTGCCAGCAGCTTCGGGACTTTTGGGGCTGCCCACGAGCAGTACTTC. This translates into CASSFGTFGAAHEQYF. The genes are TRBV5-6 and TRBJ2-7; possibly TRBD2 for D (6 bases). V lost 2 bases and J lost 5, with 20 bases in between. This CDR3 contains 16 residues. Germline assignment: CDR1 SGHDT and CDR2 YYEEEE.